The rows below give T cell receptor beta chains drawn from one sample of a study of cytomegalovirus exposure and HLA in healthy donors. Repertoires were generated with immunoSEQ multiplex PCR, while TCRdb's copy carries only in-frame clones and drops some. The top ten hold roughly 2.5% of the sample, which has under 250,000 clones, 82% seen once. Sequences were obtained from PBMCs. These receptors originate from a woman in her forties in good health and CMV-seronegative. CDR3s leave out the opening cysteine and the closing phenylalanine or tryptophan.

TRBV2 ASTLQDQPQH
TRBV10-3 AISESNWRQGSGNTIY
TRBV13 ASSSLAWYNSPLH
TRBV7-8 ASSLAERGLNQPQH
TRBV2 ASNGLGGNIQY
TRBV9 ASSTSGTSGRRNIQY
TRBV29-1 TQGARRNTEAF
TRBV19 ASQVHTNEKLF
TRBV7-6 ASQAGGTYEQY
TRBV5-1 ASSLGQGAGELF
TRBV28 ASSFPSGATGELF
TRBV13 ASSLPLGGIGETQY
TRBV5-1 ASSYLAGEGPTDTQY
TRBV19 ASRVGGGVSGANVLT
TRBV15 ATSRVDSAYEQY
TRBV9 ASSVVPGIAEAF